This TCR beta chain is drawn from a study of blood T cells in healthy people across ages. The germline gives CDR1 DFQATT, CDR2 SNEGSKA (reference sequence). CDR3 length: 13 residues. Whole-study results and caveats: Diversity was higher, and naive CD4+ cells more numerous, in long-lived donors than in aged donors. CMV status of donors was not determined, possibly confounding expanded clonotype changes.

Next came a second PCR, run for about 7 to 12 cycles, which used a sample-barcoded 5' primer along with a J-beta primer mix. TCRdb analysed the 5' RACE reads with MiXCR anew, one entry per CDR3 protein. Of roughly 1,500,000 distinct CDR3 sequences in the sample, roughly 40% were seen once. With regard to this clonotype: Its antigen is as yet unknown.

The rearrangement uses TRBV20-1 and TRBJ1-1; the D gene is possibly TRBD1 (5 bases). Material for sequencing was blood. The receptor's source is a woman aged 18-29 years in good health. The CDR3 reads CRTFGTSNTEAFF. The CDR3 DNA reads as TGCAGGACGTTCGGGACTTCGAACACTGAAGCTTTCTTT.